This T cell receptor beta chain was captured in a study of cytomegalovirus exposure and HLA in healthy donors. Comments on this clone: Its antigen is undetermined.

General study results and limits: Segments of the TCR beta V type were, in most cases, productive about 87% or about 30% of the time in an earlier analysis. Sequencing likely generated an artifact that appeared as a cluster of highly shared sequence variants. TCR sequences were mostly rare, though some public TCRs occurred in many donors. Analyses of presence and absence presupposed an approximately uniform sequencing depth across donors.

Use of 60 Vbeta and 13 Jbeta primers characterized the PCR. The protocol was immunoSEQ multiplex PCR, while the TCRdb copy is restricted to in-frame clones and leaves out a portion. This table has about 150,000 clones, approximately 80% appearing once. The CDR3 covers 17 residues. J lost 0 bases, V lost 6 bases, and 5 bases had no gene match. The germline V gene encodes CDR1 ENHRY and CDR2 SYGVKD. The gene calls are TRBV10-3 and TRBJ2-5; 15 bases line up with TRBD2. Material: PBMCs. The origin of this receptor is a middle-aged woman in good health and CMV-seronegative. In DNA form, the CDR3 reads TGTGCCATCAGCGGGACTAGCGGGGGGTCCTACCAAGAGACCCAGTACTTC. It translates to CAISGTSGGSYQETQYF.